These T cell receptor beta chains were read from a single sample in a study of blood T cell repertoires in COVID-19. Sequencing was performed with immunoSEQ multiplex PCR; in TCRdb, only in-frame clones are kept and a portion is missing. Here the sample spans tens of thousands of clones, roughly 80% being singletons. Sequenced: peripheral blood. The receptor set was obtained from a man aged 70 or older with acute or convalescent COVID-19. Both conserved end residues are part of each CDR3. Each record gives: CDR3 DNA, CDR3 protein, V gene, J gene, clone size, D gene, CDR3 length. A D gene is named only where the DNA matches it firmly. Expanded clones are given a class, and other clones once, few, many or no size at all.

CDR3 DNA: TGTGCCAGCAGTCGGGTAAGCAATCAGCCCCAGCATTTT
CDR3 protein: CASSRVSNQPQHF
V gene: TRBV27
J gene: TRBJ1-5
clone size: few
D gene: .
CDR3 length: 13

CDR3 DNA: TGTGCCAGCAGTCGAACTGGAGCGGGAGTGGTGAAGACCCAGTACTTC
CDR3 protein: CASSRTGAGVVKTQYF
V gene: TRBV28
J gene: TRBJ2-5
clone size: .
D gene: TRBD2
CDR3 length: 16

CDR3 DNA: TGTGCCAGCAGTCGCCAGGAAGGCGTATCCGATGGACAGGTGGCAGATACGCAGTATTTT
CDR3 protein: CASSRQEGVSDGQVADTQYF
V gene: TRBV21-1
J gene: TRBJ2-3
clone size: .
D gene: .
CDR3 length: 20

CDR3 DNA: TGTGCCAGCAGCTTAAACCAGGGCTCCTACGAGCAGTACTTC
CDR3 protein: CASSLNQGSYEQYF
V gene: TRBV11-3
J gene: TRBJ2-7
clone size: .
D gene: .
CDR3 length: 14

CDR3 DNA: TGTGCCTTGAGACAGGGGCCCTACGAGCAGTACTTC
CDR3 protein: CALRQGPYEQYF
V gene: TRBV30
J gene: TRBJ2-7
clone size: once
D gene: TRBD1
CDR3 length: 12

CDR3 DNA: TGTGCCAGCAGTTTGATTGGAGAAACCGGGGAGCTGTTTTTT
CDR3 protein: CASSLIGETGELFF
V gene: TRBV28
J gene: TRBJ2-2
clone size: .
D gene: .
CDR3 length: 14

CDR3 DNA: TGCGCCAGCAGCTTGGTAACAGGGTTTTATAATAAGCGGGAAAAGTACGAGCAGTACTTC
CDR3 protein: CASSLVTGFYNKREKYEQYF
V gene: TRBV5-1
J gene: TRBJ2-7
clone size: .
D gene: .
CDR3 length: 20

CDR3 DNA: TGTGCCAGCAGTCCAGGGGTGGCGGCCCAGTACTTC
CDR3 protein: CASSPGVAAQYF
V gene: TRBV7-9
J gene: TRBJ2-5
clone size: .
D gene: .
CDR3 length: 12

CDR3 DNA: TGTGCCTGGAGTGTATTTGGGGGCGTGTATGGCTACACCTTC
CDR3 protein: CAWSVFGGVYGYTF
V gene: TRBV30
J gene: TRBJ1-2
clone size: .
D gene: .
CDR3 length: 14

CDR3 DNA: TGTGCCAGCAGTTTAGACAGCTACAATGAGCAGTTCTTC
CDR3 protein: CASSLDSYNEQFF
V gene: TRBV12-3/TRBV12-4
J gene: TRBJ2-1
clone size: .
D gene: .
CDR3 length: 13

CDR3 DNA: TGTGCCTGCAGGTCGGGAAGCGCGACAGATACGCAGTATTTT
CDR3 protein: CACRSGSATDTQYF
V gene: TRBV30
J gene: TRBJ2-3
clone size: .
D gene: .
CDR3 length: 14

CDR3 DNA: TGTGCCAGCAGCTTAGGCAGACAGGGCTCTGGGGCCAACGTCCTGACTTTC
CDR3 protein: CASSLGRQGSGANVLTF
V gene: TRBV7-2
J gene: TRBJ2-6
clone size: .
D gene: TRBD1
CDR3 length: 17

CDR3 DNA: TGTGCCAGCAGCTCTGGGCCCACCCCGGGACAGCCCCAGCATTTT
CDR3 protein: CASSSGPTPGQPQHF
V gene: TRBV5-5
J gene: TRBJ1-5
clone size: .
D gene: .
CDR3 length: 15

CDR3 DNA: TGTGCCAGCAGTGGCGGACAGGGCAGGAGGTTGAACACTGAAGCTTTCTTT
CDR3 protein: CASSGGQGRRLNTEAFF
V gene: TRBV25-1
J gene: TRBJ1-1
clone size: .
D gene: TRBD1
CDR3 length: 17

CDR3 DNA: TGCGCCAGCAGCAGGGACAACTCTAACTATGGCTACACCTTC
CDR3 protein: CASSRDNSNYGYTF
V gene: TRBV5-1
J gene: TRBJ1-2
clone size: .
D gene: .
CDR3 length: 14

CDR3 DNA: TGCAGCGCTGAGCTGACAGGGTACAATGAGCAGTTCTTC
CDR3 protein: CSAELTGYNEQFF
V gene: TRBV29-1
J gene: TRBJ2-1
clone size: few
D gene: TRBD1
CDR3 length: 13

CDR3 DNA: TGCGCCAGCAGCCCTGGACTAGCGGAACTCTCCTACTCCTACGAGCAGTACTTC
CDR3 protein: CASSPGLAELSYSYEQYF
V gene: TRBV5-1
J gene: TRBJ2-7
clone size: .
D gene: TRBD2
CDR3 length: 18

CDR3 DNA: TGTGCCAGTCGGGACAGGGGCTCGCAGCCCCAGCATTTT
CDR3 protein: CASRDRGSQPQHF
V gene: TRBV6-5
J gene: TRBJ1-5
clone size: .
D gene: TRBD1
CDR3 length: 13

CDR3 DNA: TGTGCCAGTAGTATCGGCGGCATTAACACCGGGGAGCTGTTTTTT
CDR3 protein: CASSIGGINTGELFF
V gene: TRBV19
J gene: TRBJ2-2
clone size: .
D gene: .
CDR3 length: 15

CDR3 DNA: TGTGCCAGCAGCACGAGCGGGAGGGCTGACGAGCAGTACTTC
CDR3 protein: CASSTSGRADEQYF
V gene: TRBV5-4
J gene: TRBJ2-7
clone size: .
D gene: TRBD2
CDR3 length: 14

CDR3 DNA: TGTGCCAGCTCACTTTCGGGACAGGGGGCGAACACTGAAGCTTTCTTT
CDR3 protein: CASSLSGQGANTEAFF
V gene: TRBV18
J gene: TRBJ1-1
clone size: once
D gene: TRBD1
CDR3 length: 16

CDR3 DNA: TGTGCCAGCAGCCCCCCCGGGCTAGCGGGAGATGGTGAGCAGTTCTTC
CDR3 protein: CASSPPGLAGDGEQFF
V gene: TRBV7-3
J gene: TRBJ2-1
clone size: .
D gene: TRBD2
CDR3 length: 16

CDR3 DNA: TGTGCCAGTAGGACCTACGAGACAGTCTATGGCTACACCTTC
CDR3 protein: CASRTYETVYGYTF
V gene: TRBV19
J gene: TRBJ1-2
clone size: .
D gene: .
CDR3 length: 14

CDR3 DNA: TGTGCCAGTAGTGGCGGGGCCCAGGGCTTCTACGAGCAGTACTTC
CDR3 protein: CASSGGAQGFYEQYF
V gene: TRBV19
J gene: TRBJ2-7
clone size: .
D gene: .
CDR3 length: 15

CDR3 DNA: TGTGCCAGCAGTTTATCTCGCAGGGATAACTATGGCTACACCTTC
CDR3 protein: CASSLSRRDNYGYTF
V gene: TRBV28
J gene: TRBJ1-2
clone size: .
D gene: .
CDR3 length: 15

CDR3 DNA: TGTGCCAGCAGTGTAACCCCGCTGACAGGGTATGGCTACACCTTC
CDR3 protein: CASSVTPLTGYGYTF
V gene: TRBV27
J gene: TRBJ1-2
clone size: .
D gene: TRBD1
CDR3 length: 15

CDR3 DNA: TGCAGTGCTCCTCGGGATACTGAAGCTTTCTTT
CDR3 protein: CSAPRDTEAFF
V gene: TRBV20-1
J gene: TRBJ1-1
clone size: .
D gene: .
CDR3 length: 11

CDR3 DNA: TGTGCCAGTAGTATACGGCAGGCGAGCTCCTATAATTCACCCCTCCACTTT
CDR3 protein: CASSIRQASSYNSPLHF
V gene: TRBV19
J gene: TRBJ1-6
clone size: .
D gene: .
CDR3 length: 17

CDR3 DNA: TGCGCCAGCAGCCCGGGACAGCTCACCTACGAGCAGTACTTC
CDR3 protein: CASSPGQLTYEQYF
V gene: TRBV5-1
J gene: TRBJ2-7
clone size: .
D gene: TRBD1
CDR3 length: 14

CDR3 DNA: TGTGCCATCAGTGACAGGGGAGAGACCCAGTACTTC
CDR3 protein: CAISDRGETQYF
V gene: TRBV10-3
J gene: TRBJ2-5
clone size: .
D gene: .
CDR3 length: 12

CDR3 DNA: TGTGCCAGCAGCTTCCCCGGGACAGGGGGCGGAAGTGAAAAACTGTTTTTT
CDR3 protein: CASSFPGTGGGSEKLFF
V gene: TRBV7-9
J gene: TRBJ1-4
clone size: .
D gene: TRBD1
CDR3 length: 17

CDR3 DNA: TGCGCCAGCAGCCGCCGGACAGGGGTTGGGGCAGATACGCAGTATTTT
CDR3 protein: CASSRRTGVGADTQYF
V gene: TRBV4-1
J gene: TRBJ2-3
clone size: .
D gene: TRBD1
CDR3 length: 16

CDR3 DNA: TGTGCCAGCAATTCAGGGGTGGTTGGCCCCCAGCATTTT
CDR3 protein: CASNSGVVGPQHF
V gene: TRBV6-5
J gene: TRBJ1-5
clone size: .
D gene: .
CDR3 length: 13

CDR3 DNA: TGTGCCAGTAGTAGTCCGGGGCGGGAGATCACTGAAGCTTTCTTT
CDR3 protein: CASSSPGREITEAFF
V gene: TRBV19
J gene: TRBJ1-1
clone size: .
D gene: .
CDR3 length: 15

CDR3 DNA: TGTGCCACCAGCAGGGACAGGGCGGACCATGAGCAGTTCTTC
CDR3 protein: CATSRDRADHEQFF
V gene: TRBV15
J gene: TRBJ2-1
clone size: .
D gene: TRBD1
CDR3 length: 14